Below are 29 T cell receptor beta chains sequenced from a single sample in a study of identical twins. TCRdb re-called the 5' RACE reads through MiXCR, storing one row per CDR3 protein. The sample has 690,000 or so distinct CDR3 sequences, over 8.5% seen once; the top ten hold more than 0.75%. These data are also associated with another study on yellow fever vaccine responses in identical twins.

Sample: PBMCs. The source is a woman aged 18-30 years in good health.

This clonotype was seen only a few times. The gene calls are TRBV19 and TRBJ2-1, with D tentatively TRBD2 (5 bases). V was clipped by 2 bases and J by 6 bases, with 11 bases between them. The CDR3 sequence is 14 residues long. The germline gives CDR1 LNHDA, CDR2 SQIVND (reference sequence). DNA of the CDR3: TGTGCCAGTAGTATATTATCCGGGGTCAATGAGCAGTTCTTC. Its translation: CASSILSGVNEQFF.

The chain employs TRBV11-2 and TRBJ2-2, with a possible D match to TRBD2 (5 bases). This CDR3 region has 13 residues. V gave up 6 bases and J gave up 7 bases, with 12 bases separating them. Germline CDR1 reads SGHAT; CDR2 reads FQNNGV. The CDR3 nucleotides read TGTGCCAGCAGTAATTCCCGGGGCGGGGAGCTGTTTTTT. Amino acids: CASSNSRGGELFF.

This chain links TRBV29-1 with TRBJ2-5; D tentatively reads TRBD1 or TRBD2 (5 bases each). The germline V gene has CDR1 SQVTM and CDR2 ANQGSEA. The V gene lost 1 base and the J gene lost 9 bases, with 15 bases spanning the gap. There are 13 residues in the CDR3. The CDR3 DNA reads as TGCAGCGTTGAAGGGGACCTTCCATTTGCCCAGTACTTC. Amino acid sequence: CSVEGDLPFAQYF.

This clonotype was counted only a few times. J is TRBJ1-1 and V is TRBV11-2, with D hard to call. V was pared by 6 bases and J by 8 bases, with 16 bases between. This CDR3 spans 13 amino acids. Looked up from germline, CDR1 is SGHAT and CDR2 is FQNNGV. CDR3 residues: CASRPLRRIEAFF. CDR3 sequence (DNA): TGTGCCAGCAGACCCTTAAGGAGAATAGAAGCTTTCTTT.

The chain combines TRBV6-2 or TRBV6-3 with TRBJ2-5; D possibly uses TRBD1 or TRBD2 (5 bases each). Germline CDR1 reads MNHEY; CDR2 reads SVGEGT. This CDR3 comprises 15 residues. Trimming left V 4 bases short and J 2 bases short, with 14 bases between. The CDR3: CASSFAGGGQETQYF. DNA for the CDR3: TGTGCCAGCAGTTTTGCGGGTGGGGGTCAAGAGACCCAGTACTTC.

This chain uses TRBV21-1 with TRBJ2-7; no DNA check was done on the table's D call, TRBD1. TRBV21-1 is listed as a pseudogene. The length of the CDR3 is 11 residues. Here the CDR3 DNA reads TGTGCCACACCTGTCCCCTACGAGCAGTACTTC. The encoded protein is CATPVPYEQYF.

This clonotype occurred many times. V is TRBV7-8 and J is TRBJ2-1; 10 nucleotides agree with TRBD2. The CDR3 consists of 20 residues. Per the germline V gene, CDR1 is SGHVS and CDR2 is FQNEAQ. The junction had 12 bases not matched to a gene; V was cut back by 1 base and J by 0 bases. The CDR3 spells CASSLVVQRGGLGSYNEQFF. CDR3 nucleotides: TGTGCCAGCAGCTTAGTTGTTCAGCGGGGGGGCCTTGGCTCCTACAATGAGCAGTTCTTC.

This clonotype was seen ten or more times. The V call is TRBV7-2, the J call TRBJ2-4; possibly TRBD1 or TRBD2 for D (5 bases each). The germline V and J ends were trimmed by 5 bases and 0 bases, with 14 bases remaining between them. CDR1 is SGHTA, CDR2 FQGNSA, per germline. This CDR3 is 16 amino acids long. CDR3 residues: CASSPGTLLAKNIQYF. In DNA form, the CDR3 reads TGTGCCAGCAGCCCAGGGACCCTGCTAGCCAAAAACATTCAGTACTTC.

The chain uses TRBV7-2 and TRBJ2-1; TRBD2 matches 8 bases. There are 14 residues in the CDR3. Germline CDR1 SGHTA, CDR2 FQGNSA. Losses at the gene ends were 6 bases for V and 8 bases for J; bases not matched to a gene: 9. The CDR3 DNA is TGTGCCAGCAGGGGACTAGTTTCTTCCGATGAGCAGTTCTTC. Translation: CASRGLVSSDEQFF. The full variable domain, with the rest looked up from reference TRBV7-2 and TRBJ2-1, is GAGVSQSPSNKVTEKGKDVELRCDPISGHTALYWYRQSLGQGLEFLIYFQGNSAPDKSGLPSDRFSAERTGGSVSTLTIQRTQQEDSAVYLCASRGLVSSDEQFFGPGTRLTVL.

This clonotype was detected a few times. This chain joins TRBV20-1 and TRBJ2-3, with TRBD2 identical over 11 bases. CDR3 length: 15 residues. Germline V lookup: CDR1 DFQATT, CDR2 SNEGSKA (reference sequence). V trimming: 5 bases; J trimming: 4 bases; junction bases outside the gene matches: 8. The CDR3 DNA follows: TGCAGTGCTCAACTAGCGGGAGAATGGGCAGATACGCAGTATTTT. Translated, it gives CSAQLAGEWADTQYF.

This clonotype was counted ten times or more. The J gene is TRBJ1-1, the V gene TRBV4-2, with a possible D match to TRBD1 (6 bases). This CDR3 is built from 14 residues. Trimming stripped 1 base from V and 4 bases from J, with 10 bases between. The germline V gene encodes CDR1 LGHNA and CDR2 YNFKEQ. CDR3 DNA: TGTGCCAGCAGCCAAGTAGGGGGGCCCACTGAAGCTTTCTTT. Translation: CASSQVGGPTEAFF.

This rearrangement joins TRBV2 to TRBJ2-1, with D perhaps assigned TRBD1 or TRBD2 (6 bases each). CDR3 length equals 18 residues. Trimming removed 7 bases from V and 5 bases from J, with 27 bases in between. Germline CDR1 reads SNHLY; CDR2 reads FYNNEI. This CDR3 reads CASNSQVVGGRLDNEQFF. The CDR3 DNA follows: TGTGCCAGCAACTCACAAGTCGTGGGGGGCCGTTTAGACAATGAGCAGTTCTTC.

The chain has TRBV18 and TRBJ2-5, with TRBD1 identical over 8 bases. The V and J ends lost 3 bases and 5 bases, in that order; junction bases with no gene match: 11. Germline CDR1 is KGHSH and CDR2 is LQKENI. The CDR3 contains 16 residues. The CDR3 bases are TGTGCCAGCTCACCCCTATCTGGACAGGGAATTGAGACCCAGTACTTC. Amino acids: CASSPLSGQGIETQYF. Using reference TRBV18 and TRBJ2-5 for the parts outside the CDR3, the full variable domain is NAGVMQNPRHLVRRRGQEARLRCSPMKGHSHVYWYRQLPEEGLKFMVYLQKENIIDESGMPKERFSAEFPKEGPSILRIQQVVRGDSAAYFCASSPLSGQGIETQYFGPGTRLLVL.

This clonotype was picked up many times. V usage is TRBV25-1 and J usage is TRBJ2-7, with D tentatively TRBD2 (5 bases). Trimming took off 1 base at V and 3 bases at J, with 13 bases between the two ends. CDR1 and CDR2 from the germline V gene are MGHDK and SYGVNS. This CDR3 region has 15 residues. The CDR3 DNA reads as TGTGCCAGCAGTGAATCTTGGACTCCTAGCTACGAGCAGTACTTC. Protein sequence: CASSESWTPSYEQYF.

This rearrangement joins TRBV15 to TRBJ1-2; perhaps TRBD1 as D (6 bases). V was cut by 0 bases and J by 7 bases, with 15 bases left in between. Germline V gene lookup returns CDR1 LNHNV and CDR2 YYDKDF (reference sequence). This CDR3 has 15 residues. Here the CDR3 DNA reads TGTGCCACCAGCAGAGATAGTACAGGGTCGACTGGCTACACCTTC. Residues: CATSRDSTGSTGYTF.

This clonotype was counted only a few times. The chain is built from TRBV29-1 and TRBJ2-3; D unresolved. There are 15 residues in the CDR3. The V and J ends lost 6 bases and 4 bases respectively, with 20 bases between them. The germline V gene encodes CDR1 SQVTM and CDR2 ANQGSEA. For the CDR3, the DNA is TGCAGCGTCGAACGAACGGACGGGTTCCCAGATACGCAGTATTTT. Its translation is CSVERTDGFPDTQYF.

This clonotype has a handful of counts. In DNA, the CDR3 is TGCGCCAGCAGCTGGGGGCAGCTAACAGATACGCAGTATTTT. Its protein is CASSWGQLTDTQYF. V gene TRBV5-1 combines with J gene TRBJ2-3; possibly TRBD1 for D (6 bases). V was trimmed by 3 bases and J by 3 bases, leaving 11 bases between them. CDR1 and CDR2 from the germline V gene are SGHRS and YFSETQ. This CDR3 is built from 14 residues.

This clonotype was recorded at least ten times. This CDR3 is CSVDLGTATGELFF. The CDR3 coding sequence is TGCAGCGTTGACCTAGGGACAGCCACCGGGGAGCTGTTTTTT. The rearrangement uses TRBV29-1 and TRBJ2-2, with 7 nucleotides matching TRBD1. This CDR3 has 14 residues. The germline V gene has CDR1 SQVTM and CDR2 ANQGSEA. With 3 bases clipped from V and 4 bases from J, the junction kept 5 bases outside the gene matches.

The chain recombines TRBV6-1 with TRBJ2-3; 9 nucleotides match TRBD1. Germline V gene sequence: CDR1 MNHNS, CDR2 SASEGT. The ends lost 5 bases at V and 3 bases at J; junction bases unmatched: 9. CDR3 length equals 16 residues. CDR3 bases: TGTGCCAGCAGTCCCGGGACAGGGTTTAAGACAGATACGCAGTATTTT. As protein: CASSPGTGFKTDTQYF.

This clonotype appeared many times. The CDR3 here is CASSLGRQGAANEQFF. The CDR3 DNA reads as TGTGCCAGCAGCTTAGGGCGACAGGGGGCGGCGAATGAGCAGTTCTTC. V and J are TRBV7-9 and TRBJ2-1, with 10 bases matching TRBD1. With V trimmed by 1 base and J by 7 bases, 7 bases remained unmatched. Per germline, CDR1 SEHNR and CDR2 FQNEAQ (reference sequence). This CDR3 contains 16 residues. Based on the CDR3 plus reference TRBV7-9 and TRBJ2-1, the full variable domain is DTGVSQNPRHKITKRGQNVTFRCDPISEHNRLYWYRQTLGQGPEFLTYFQNEAQLEKSRLLSDRFSAERPKGSFSTLEIQRTEQGDSAMYLCASSLGRQGAANEQFFGPGTRLTVL.

A few counts support this clonotype. The rearrangement uses TRBV9 and TRBJ2-5; TRBD1 aligns across 7 bases. V was pared by 1 base and J by 1 base, with 13 bases of the junction left unmatched. Per germline, CDR1 SGDLS and CDR2 YYNGEE. The CDR3 extends over 18 amino acids. CDR3 residues: CASSVSLGRQGVQETQYF. The CDR3 nucleotides read TGTGCCAGCAGCGTATCCCTTGGACGGCAGGGGGTCCAAGAGACCCAGTACTTC.

This clonotype was seen a few times. The chain uses TRBV5-1 and TRBJ1-2, with TRBD1 matching 7 bases. CDR1 SGHRS and CDR2 YFSETQ come from the germline V gene. V lost 4 bases and J lost 8; bases outside the gene matches: 11. This CDR3 spans 14 amino acids. In DNA form, the CDR3 reads TGCGCCAGCAGCCCGGAAGACAGGGTACGCGGCTACACCTTC. Its protein is CASSPEDRVRGYTF.

There are a few counts of this clonotype. The J gene is TRBJ1-5, the V gene TRBV28; unclear D gene. V was shortened by 1 base and J by 0 bases, with 13 bases between the two germline ends. The V gene's germline CDR1 is MDHEN and CDR2 SYDVKM. This CDR3 has 17 residues. The CDR3 reads CASSLSAGRSSNQPQHF. CDR3 nucleotide sequence: TGTGCCAGCAGTTTATCCGCAGGACGTTCTAGCAATCAGCCCCAGCATTTT.

In this sample, this clonotype turned up a few times. The CDR3 DNA reads as TGTGCCTCGGAACATAGCTCCTACGAGCAGTACTTC. Translation gives CASEHSSYEQYF. This chain connects TRBV30 to TRBJ2-7; D is uncertain. Germline V gene sequence: CDR1 GTSNPN, CDR2 SVGIG (reference sequence). Trimming removed 7 bases at V and 0 bases at J, with 10 bases between. The CDR3 consists of 12 residues.

This chain uses TRBV11-3 with TRBJ2-1; possible D gene TRBD1, 5 bases. The CDR3 loop spans 12 amino acids. Germline CDR1 is SGHNT and CDR2 is YENEEA. V lost 5 bases, J lost 7 bases, and 9 bases lay in between. CDR3 amino acids: CASSQRTNEQFF. The CDR3 bases are TGTGCCAGCAGCCAGAGGACAAATGAGCAGTTCTTC.

This clonotype appeared a few times. The chain combines TRBV29-1 with TRBJ2-7; D might be TRBD1 (5 bases). Germline CDR1 and CDR2: SQVTM and ANQGSEA. The V and J ends lost 7 bases and 0 bases respectively, with 22 bases between them. This CDR3 is built from 16 residues. This chain's CDR3 is CSASLPLTESSYEQYF. Here the CDR3 DNA reads TGCAGCGCATCACTCCCACTGACAGAAAGCTCCTACGAGCAGTACTTC.

The chain recombines TRBV18 with TRBJ1-4, with D uncertain. V was shortened by 2 bases and J by 6 bases, with 7 bases between the two germline ends. Per the germline V gene, CDR1 is KGHSH and CDR2 is LQKENI. This CDR3 contains 13 residues. The CDR3 nucleotides are TGTGCCAGCTCACCATGGATCGATGAAAAACTGTTTTTT. This gives the protein CASSPWIDEKLFF.

This clonotype was observed a handful of times. V usage is TRBV19 and J usage is TRBJ2-1, with D perhaps given as TRBD1 or TRBD2 (6 bases each). Trimming left V 10 bases short and J 7 bases short, with 20 bases between. The CDR3 covers 14 residues. Germline values: CDR1 LNHDA, CDR2 SQIVND (reference sequence). Here the CDR3 reads CATLDRGQGNEQFF. CDR3 nucleotides: TGTGCCACCCTAGATCGGGGGCAGGGGAATGAGCAGTTCTTC.

This clonotype was seen repeatedly, ten times or more. The J gene is TRBJ2-7, the V gene TRBV12-3 or TRBV12-4; TRBD1 might be the D (8 bases). V lost 7 bases and J 0 bases, leaving 13 bases between the germline ends. CDR3 size: 14 residues. Here the CDR3 reads CASNTGGDSYEQYF. CDR3 nucleotide sequence: TGTGCCAGCAATACAGGGGGGGACTCCTACGAGCAGTACTTC.